One sample yielded the 24 T cell receptor beta chains listed below, sequenced in a study of blood T cell repertoires in COVID-19. Profiled with immunoSEQ multiplex PCR; TCRdb holds only in-frame clones, not every one. The sample lists hundreds of thousands of clones; roughly 84% were seen once. The sequenced material came from PBMCs or T cells enriched from blood (not recorded which). The receptors originated from a woman in her late teens or twenties who had been exposed to COVID-19.

The rearrangement uses TRBV18 and TRBJ2-2, with D maybe TRBD2 (5 bases). The V and J ends lost 6 bases and 0 bases respectively, with 14 bases between them. CDR1 and CDR2 from the germline V gene are KGHSH and LQKENI. The CDR3 extends over 16 amino acids. The CDR3 DNA is TGTGCCAGCTCCCTGAACAGCGGCTCGAACACCGGGGAGCTGTTTTTT. Translated: CASSLNSGSNTGELFF.

The chain uses TRBV7-9 and TRBJ1-2, with D unclear. The germline gives CDR1 SEHNR, CDR2 FQNEAQ (reference sequence). The CDR3 sequence is 14 residues long. Between the trimmed V and J ends, which lost 5 bases and 6 bases, there was a span of 16 bases. As DNA, the CDR3 is TGTGCCAGCAGCCTCTCCGTGGGGAGGGATGGCTACACCTTC. Encoded protein: CASSLSVGRDGYTF.

The rearrangement links TRBV6-2 or TRBV6-3 to TRBJ1-2; 10 bases agree with TRBD1. Germline V CDR1 and CDR2: MNHEY, SVGEGT. V lost 2 bases and J lost 8; bases outside the gene matches: 5. This CDR3 spans 14 amino acids. The CDR3 region is CASSYLDRGNGYTF. CDR3 nucleotide sequence: TGTGCCAGCAGTTACCTGGACAGGGGGAACGGCTACACCTTC.

This clone was found once. The chain uses TRBV28 and TRBJ1-1, with D possibly TRBD1 on 6 matching bases. This CDR3 is built from 15 residues. Trimming removed 8 bases at V and 0 bases at J, with 16 bases between. Germline CDR1 is MDHEN and CDR2 is SYDVKM. The CDR3 is CASREGVWLNTEAFF. DNA for the CDR3: TGTGCCAGCCGGGAGGGGGTATGGCTGAACACTGAAGCTTTCTTT.

This chain joins TRBV28 and TRBJ1-1, with TRBD1 matching over 12 bases. After removal of 5 bases from V and 1 base from J, the junction contained 8 bases not matched to a gene. Germline V gene sequence: CDR1 MDHEN, CDR2 SYDVKM. CDR3 length equals 17 residues. CDR3 protein: CASSLLGTGGPNTEAFF. CDR3 bases: TGTGCCAGCAGTCTACTAGGGACAGGGGGCCCGAACACTGAAGCTTTCTTT.

This chain connects TRBV27 to TRBJ2-1; TRBD2 agrees at 11 bases. Germline values: CDR1 MNHEY, CDR2 SMNVEV (reference sequence). The CDR3 sequence is 18 residues long. The trim removed 3 bases at V and 7 bases at J, leaving 14 bases unmatched. The DNA for the CDR3 is TGTGCCAGCAGTTTGACCCTAGGGGGGACTAGCGGTCAAAATGAGCAGTTCTTC. It codes for CASSLTLGGTSGQNEQFF.

The J gene is TRBJ2-3, the V gene TRBV2; TRBD1 matches 7 bases. After removal of 10 bases from V and 6 bases from J, the junction contained 16 bases not matched to a gene. The CDR3 is 15 residues long. The germline V gene has CDR1 SNHLY and CDR2 FYNNEI. This CDR3 reads CATRDRAQPTDTQYF. The DNA of the CDR3 is TGTGCCACCCGAGACAGGGCCCAGCCCACCGATACGCAGTATTTT.

Worth noting for this clone: This CDR3 is also generated by other DNA sequences in the sample. J is TRBJ2-2 and V is TRBV7-9, with 7 bases identical to TRBD1. Trimming cost V 1 base and J 2 bases; bases outside gene matches: 1. Germline V gene data show CDR1 as SEHNR and CDR2 as FQNEAQ (reference sequence). This CDR3 is built from 15 residues. The CDR3 here is CASSLGQGNTGELFF. The CDR3 DNA reads as TGTGCCAGCAGCTTAGGACAGGGAAACACCGGGGAGCTGTTTTTT. Drawing the rest from reference TRBV7-9 and TRBJ2-2, the complete variable domain is DTGVSQNPRHKITKRGQNVTFRCDPISEHNRLYWYRQTLGQGPEFLTYFQNEAQLEKSRLLSDRFSAERPKGSFSTLEIQRTEQGDSAMYLCASSLGQGNTGELFFGEGSRLTVL.

The V gene is TRBV5-1, the J gene TRBJ2-3, with D hard to call. V was shortened by 1 base and J by 11 bases, with 14 bases between the two germline ends. CDR1 SGHRS and CDR2 YFSETQ come from the germline V gene. CDR3 length: 13 residues. The DNA for the CDR3 is TGCGCCAGCAGCTTGAGTACTACTATTGTGCAGTATTTT. It specifies CASSLSTTIVQYF.

J is TRBJ2-7 and V is TRBV13, with D maybe TRBD2 (6 bases). This CDR3 contains 14 residues. V lost 0 bases to trimming and J lost 4 bases, with 10 bases between them. CDR1 and CDR2 (germline): PRHDT, FYEKMQ (reference sequence). The CDR3 protein is CASSLGRGRYEQYF. DNA of the CDR3: TGTGCCAGCAGCTTAGGCCGGGGGAGGTACGAGCAGTACTTC.

In DNA, the CDR3 is TGTGCCAGCAGCGTAGACAGGGTTGAGACCCAGTACTTC. This encodes CASSVDRVETQYF. The gene calls are TRBV9 and TRBJ2-5, with D possibly being TRBD1 (6 bases). Per the germline V gene, CDR1 is SGDLS and CDR2 is YYNGEE. The CDR3 sequence is 13 residues long. Trimming took 0 bases from V and 5 from J, leaving 8 bases between them. The full variable domain, with the rest looked up from reference TRBV9 and TRBJ2-5, is DSGVTQTPKHLITATGQRVTLRCSPRSGDLSVYWYQQSLDQGLQFLIQYYNGEERAKGNILERFSAQQFPDLHSELNLSSLELGDSALYFCASSVDRVETQYFGPGTRLLVL.

About this clone: This likely comes from a read error, as the CDR3 has no conserved phenylalanine or tryptophan at its end. The limits of the CDR3 on the DNA are not certain, so only TCRdb's listed CDR3 is given. The rearrangement joins TRBV20-1 to TRBJ2-7; the D call in the table, TRBD2, was not verified against the DNA. Germline CDR1 and CDR2: DFQATT and SNEGSKA (reference sequence). From its first to its last residue, the CDR3 has 10 amino acids. The CDR3 protein is CSTPNSSICL.

V and J are TRBV11-2 and TRBJ1-1; 9 nucleotides align to TRBD1. The CDR3 spans 18 residues. Germline loops: CDR1 SGHAT, CDR2 FQNNGV. Trimming took 1 base from V and 0 from J; bases not matched to a gene: 9. This CDR3 is CASSLGQGESKMNTEAFF. CDR3 DNA sequence: TGTGCCAGCAGCTTAGGACAGGGGGAAAGTAAAATGAACACTGAAGCTTTCTTT. Based on the CDR3 plus reference TRBV11-2 and TRBJ1-1, the full variable domain is EAGVAQSPRYKIIEKRQSVAFWCNPISGHATLYWYQQILGQGPKLLIQFQNNGVVDDSQLPKDRFSAERLKGVDSTLKIQPAKLEDSAVYLCASSLGQGESKMNTEAFFGQGTRLTVV.

This rearrangement joins TRBV14 to TRBJ1-2; the match to TRBD1 covers 7 bases. The CDR3 covers 14 residues. The V segment lost 4 bases and the J segment 7 bases; nucleotides outside the gene matches: 9. Germline V gene sequence: CDR1 SGHDN, CDR2 FVKESK. In DNA, the CDR3 is TGTGCCAGCAGCCTCTGGGGGACAGAAGGTGGCTACACCTTC. Protein product: CASSLWGTEGGYTF.

The chain recombines TRBV7-2 with TRBJ2-5; TRBD2 aligns across 8 bases. CDR1 is SGHTA and CDR2 is FQGNSA in the germline V gene. With V trimmed by 5 bases and J by 5 bases, 10 bases remained unmatched. The CDR3 has 15 amino acids. The CDR3: CASSLVAGGRETQYF. The CDR3 DNA follows: TGTGCCAGCAGCCTCGTCGCGGGGGGCCGGGAGACCCAGTACTTC.

V is TRBV6-5 and J is TRBJ2-7, with TRBD2 matching over 9 bases. V was pared by 0 bases and J by 6 bases, with 6 bases of the junction left unmatched. This CDR3 has 15 residues. Per germline, CDR1 MNHEY and CDR2 SVGAGI. The CDR3, as DNA: TGTGCCAGCAGTTACTCAATTAGCGGGAGCAGCGAGCAGTACTTC. Translation gives CASSYSISGSSEQYF.

V gene TRBV5-1 combines with J gene TRBJ2-6; 8 bases align to TRBD1. Germline CDR1 and CDR2: SGHRS and YFSETQ. The V gene end was trimmed by 2 bases and the J gene end by 0 bases; junction bases not matched to a gene: 4. The CDR3 sequence is 17 residues long. This CDR3 reads CASSFSTGASGANVLTF. The CDR3 nucleotides are TGCGCCAGCAGCTTCTCGACAGGGGCCTCTGGGGCCAACGTCCTGACTTTC.

The chain recombines TRBV27 with TRBJ2-7, with a possible D match to TRBD1 (7 bases). The CDR3 consists of 15 residues. The ends were cut back, 3 bases at V and 4 bases at J, with 16 bases in the middle. The germline V gene has CDR1 MNHEY and CDR2 SMNVEV (reference sequence). The DNA of the CDR3 is TGTGCCAGCAGTTTCTTCGCGGGACAGTCTTACGAGCAGTACTTC. This codes for CASSFFAGQSYEQYF.

The genes are TRBV11-2 and TRBJ2-5, with TRBD2 matching over 7 bases. Germline V gene data show CDR1 as SGHAT and CDR2 as FQNNGV. CDR3 length equals 15 residues. V dropped 5 bases and J dropped 2; count of bases not matched to a gene: 8. CDR3 sequence reads: CASSPWGGEQETQYF. The CDR3 coding sequence is TGTGCCAGCAGCCCCTGGGGGGGAGAGCAAGAGACCCAGTACTTC.

About this clone: This CDR3 is also generated by other DNA sequences in the sample. The J gene is TRBJ2-1, the V gene TRBV19, with 8 bases fitting TRBD1. The CDR3 length is 15 residues. The J segment lost 3 bases and the V segment lost 1 base, leaving 2 bases of the junction unmatched. Germline V CDR1 and CDR2: LNHDA, SQIVND (reference sequence). This CDR3 reads CASSIAGGLYNEQFF. Here the CDR3 DNA reads TGTGCCAGTAGTATAGCAGGGGGCCTCTACAATGAGCAGTTCTTC.

CDR3 DNA sequence: TGTGCTAGTGGTCAGCCCCCGGGACAGGGGGCAGTGGGCACAGATACGCAGTATTTT. This sequence encodes CASGQPPGQGAVGTDTQYF. The V and J genes are TRBV12-5 and TRBJ2-3, with 12 bases matching TRBD1. Germline V gene sequence: CDR1 LGHNT, CDR2 FRNRAP. J was trimmed by 1 base and V by 5 bases; bases with no gene match: 13. The CDR3 has 19 amino acids.

This clone was seen a handful of times. V usage is TRBV15 and J usage is TRBJ1-4; unclear D gene. Between the trimmed V and J ends, which lost 0 bases and 4 bases, there was a span of 9 bases. The CDR3 has 15 amino acids. In germline, CDR1 is LNHNV, CDR2 YYDKDF (reference sequence). CDR3 nucleotide sequence: TGTGCCACCAGCAGAGATTTACAGAATAATGAAAAACTGTTTTTT. Its protein is CATSRDLQNNEKLFF. The full variable domain, in which reference TRBV15 and TRBJ1-4 provide the parts outside the CDR3, is DAMVIQNPRYQVTQFGKPVTLSCSQTLNHNVMYWYQQKSSQAPKLLFHYYDKDFNNEADTPDNFQSRRPNTSFCFLDIRSPGLGDTAMYLCATSRDLQNNEKLFFGSGTQLSVL.

The rearrangement joins TRBV7-9 to TRBJ2-3; 8 bases align to TRBD1. The CDR3 contains 14 residues. Trimming at V came to 5 bases and at J to 4 bases, leaving 5 bases not matched to a gene. Germline CDR1 is SEHNR and CDR2 is FQNEAQ (reference sequence). CDR3 sequence: CASSPDRGADTQYF. The CDR3 DNA sequence: TGTGCCAGCAGCCCCGACAGGGGCGCAGATACGCAGTATTTT.

Only a few counts were recorded for this clone. V and J are TRBV9 and TRBJ2-5; no firm D call. The CDR3 runs 13 residues. Per the germline V gene, CDR1 is SGDLS and CDR2 is YYNGEE. Trimming shortened V by 4 bases and J by 0 bases, and 7 bases separated the two germline ends. The CDR3 loop reads CASSIGYQETQYF. CDR3 DNA: TGTGCCAGCAGCATCGGGTACCAAGAGACCCAGTACTTC.